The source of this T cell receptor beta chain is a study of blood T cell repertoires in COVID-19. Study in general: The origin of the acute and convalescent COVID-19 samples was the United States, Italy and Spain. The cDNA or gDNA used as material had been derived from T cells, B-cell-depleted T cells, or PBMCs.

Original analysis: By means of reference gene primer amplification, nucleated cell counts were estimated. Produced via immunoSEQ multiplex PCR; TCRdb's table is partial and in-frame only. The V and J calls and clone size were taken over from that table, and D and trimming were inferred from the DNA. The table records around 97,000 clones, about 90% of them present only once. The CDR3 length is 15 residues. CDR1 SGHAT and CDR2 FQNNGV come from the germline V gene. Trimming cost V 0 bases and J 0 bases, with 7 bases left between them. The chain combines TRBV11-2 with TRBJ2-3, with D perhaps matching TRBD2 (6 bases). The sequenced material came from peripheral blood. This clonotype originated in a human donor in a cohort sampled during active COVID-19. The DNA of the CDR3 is TGTGCCAGCAGCTTAGACGCGGGGAGCACAGATACGCAGTATTTT. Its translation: CASSLDAGSTDTQYF.